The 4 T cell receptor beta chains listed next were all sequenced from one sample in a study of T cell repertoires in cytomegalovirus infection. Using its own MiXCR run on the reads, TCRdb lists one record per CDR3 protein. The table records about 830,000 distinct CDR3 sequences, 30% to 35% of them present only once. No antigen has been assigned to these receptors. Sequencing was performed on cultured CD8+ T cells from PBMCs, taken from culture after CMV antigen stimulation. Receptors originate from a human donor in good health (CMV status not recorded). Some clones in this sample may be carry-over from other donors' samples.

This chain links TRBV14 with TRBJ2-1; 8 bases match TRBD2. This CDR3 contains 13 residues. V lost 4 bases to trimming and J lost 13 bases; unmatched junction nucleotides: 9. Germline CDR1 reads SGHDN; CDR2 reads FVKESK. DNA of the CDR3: TGTGCCAGCAGCCGGACGGGGGGGGCGAGACAGTTCTTC. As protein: CASSRTGGARQFF. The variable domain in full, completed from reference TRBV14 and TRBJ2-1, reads EAGVTQFPSHSVIEKGQTVTLRCDPISGHDNLYWYRRVMGKEIKFLLHFVKESKQDESGMPNNRFLAERTGGTYSTLKVQPAELEDSGVYFCASSRTGGARQFFGPGTRLTVL.

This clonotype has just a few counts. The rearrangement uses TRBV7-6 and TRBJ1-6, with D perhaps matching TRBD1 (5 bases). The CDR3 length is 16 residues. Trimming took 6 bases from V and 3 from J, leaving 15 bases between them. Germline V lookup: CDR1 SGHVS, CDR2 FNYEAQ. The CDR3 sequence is CASSLGGDGYNSPLHF. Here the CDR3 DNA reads TGTGCCAGCAGTCTAGGAGGGGATGGCTATAATTCACCCCTCCACTTT. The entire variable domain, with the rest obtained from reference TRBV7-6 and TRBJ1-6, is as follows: GAGVSQSPRYKVTKRGQDVALRCDPISGHVSLYWYRQALGQGPEFLTYFNYEAQQDKSGLPNDRFSAERPEGSISTLTIQRTEQRDSAMYRCASSLGGDGYNSPLHFGNGTRLTVT.

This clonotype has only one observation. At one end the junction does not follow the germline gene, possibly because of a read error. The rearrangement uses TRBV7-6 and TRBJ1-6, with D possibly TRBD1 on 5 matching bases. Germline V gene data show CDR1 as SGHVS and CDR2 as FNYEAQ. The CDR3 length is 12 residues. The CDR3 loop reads CASAGGNSPLHF. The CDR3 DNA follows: TGTGCCTCAGCGGGGGGTAATTCACCCCTCCATTTT.

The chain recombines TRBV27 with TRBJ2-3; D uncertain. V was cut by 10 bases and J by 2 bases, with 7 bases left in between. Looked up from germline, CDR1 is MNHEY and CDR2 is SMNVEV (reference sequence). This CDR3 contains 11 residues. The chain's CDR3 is CATKDTDTQYF. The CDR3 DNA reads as TGTGCCACCAAGGACACAGATACGCAGTATTTT.